This paragraph covers one TCR beta chain sequence. The protocol was immunoSEQ multiplex PCR, while the TCRdb copy is restricted to in-frame clones and leaves out a portion. The sample has 700,000 to 750,000 clones, approximately 85% seen once; the top ten hold roughly 0.01%. The data are from a study of shared T cell receptors in the human thymus. Germline V gene sequence: CDR1 MNHNY, CDR2 SVGAGI (reference sequence). V shed 2 bases and J 5 bases; nucleotides not matched to a gene: 8. This CDR3 has 15 residues. In addition, the sample was reused for a study of human thymus T cells. As that report states: All donors were healthy Finnish infants who were undergoing corrective surgery to treat congenital heart defects. Thymus tissue was removed during corrective cardiac surgery. An apparent bias in V and J gene usage was seen in thymic and blood repertoires. Related research examined unrelated individuals and reported that their thymic repertoires overlapped highly.

The chain carries TRBV6-6 and TRBJ1-2; 7 bases line up with TRBD1. The sequence derives from a girl in the first two years of life with a congenital heart defect. Sequencing was done on a sample of thymocytes. Here the CDR3 DNA reads TGTGCCAGCAGTTACAGAACCTCGGGACAGTATGGCTACACCTTC. Residues: CASSYRTSGQYGYTF.